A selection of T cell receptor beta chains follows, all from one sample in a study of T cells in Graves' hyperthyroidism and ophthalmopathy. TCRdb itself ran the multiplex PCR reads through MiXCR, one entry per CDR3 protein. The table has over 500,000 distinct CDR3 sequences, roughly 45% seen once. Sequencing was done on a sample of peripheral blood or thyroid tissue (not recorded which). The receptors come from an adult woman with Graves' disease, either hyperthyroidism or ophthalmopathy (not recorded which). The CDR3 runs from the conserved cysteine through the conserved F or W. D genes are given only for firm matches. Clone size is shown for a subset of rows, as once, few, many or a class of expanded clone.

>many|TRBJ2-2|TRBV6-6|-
TGTGCCAGCAGTTACGCAGGGGCCACCGGGGAGCTGTTTTTT
CASSYAGATGELFF
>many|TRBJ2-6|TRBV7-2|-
TGTGCCAGCAGCCGTATTGGAGGGAACTCTGGGGCCAACGTCCTGACTTTC
CASSRIGGNSGANVLTF
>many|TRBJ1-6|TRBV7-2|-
TGTGCCAGCAGCTTAAATGGGGGTCTCTCCTATAATTCACCCCTCCACTTT
CASSLNGGLSYNSPLHF
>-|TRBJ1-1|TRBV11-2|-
TGTGCCAGCGCCGTTGGGGGCACAGAAGCTTTCTTT
CASAVGGTEAFF
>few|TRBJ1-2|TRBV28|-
TGTGCCCTTGGCGGTAGGGGATTAGGCGGCTACACCTTC
CALGGRGLGGYTF
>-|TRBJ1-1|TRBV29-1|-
TGCAGCGTTGGTATGATCCGTACTGAAGCTTTCTTT
CSVGMIRTEAFF
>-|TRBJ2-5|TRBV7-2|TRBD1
TGTGCCAGCAGCTTCACCGGGACAGGGGACTTTCAAGAGACCCAGTACTTC
CASSFTGTGDFQETQYF
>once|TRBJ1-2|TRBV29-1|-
TGCAGCGTTGAAGATCGACAGAACTATGGCTACACCTTC
CSVEDRQNYGYTF
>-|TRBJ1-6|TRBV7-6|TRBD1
TGTGCCAGCAGCTTAAACCCCGGGACAGGGGATTCACCCCTCCACTTT
CASSLNPGTGDSPLHF
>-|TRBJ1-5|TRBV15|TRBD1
TGTGCCACCAGCAGAGGTGGACAGGGGGACATGGGAAATCAGCCCCAGCATTTT
CATSRGGQGDMGNQPQHF
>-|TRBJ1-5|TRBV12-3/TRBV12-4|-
TGTGCCAGCACCACGATAGTGTCTAGCAATCAGCCCCAGCATTTT
CASTTIVSSNQPQHF
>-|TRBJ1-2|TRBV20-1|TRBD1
TGCAGTGACGCGCATAAGAAAGACAGGGGTTGGGGCTACACCTTC
CSDAHKKDRGWGYTF
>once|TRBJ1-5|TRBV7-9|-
TGTGCCAGCAGCTATAGCAGACTAGCGGGAGTCCAAGAGACCCAGCATTTT
CASSYSRLAGVQETQHF
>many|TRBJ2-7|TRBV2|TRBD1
TGTGCCAGCCGAACACAGGGGGCGACCTACGAGCAGTACTTC
CASRTQGATYEQYF
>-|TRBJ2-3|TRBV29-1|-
TGCAGCGTTCTACCGGGACCCCGCGGAGATACGCAGTATTTT
CSVLPGPRGDTQYF
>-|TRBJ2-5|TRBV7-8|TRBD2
TGTGCCAGCAGCTCGGGACTACCTAGGGCCCAGTACTTC
CASSSGLPRAQYF
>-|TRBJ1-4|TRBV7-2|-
TGTGCCAGCAGACTTCTCGGGCGGACTAATGAAAAACTGTTTTTT
CASRLLGRTNEKLFF
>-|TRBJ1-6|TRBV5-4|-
TGTGCCAGCAGCCTCCGGACAGATAATTCACCCCTCCACTTT
CASSLRTDNSPLHF
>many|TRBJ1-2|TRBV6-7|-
TGTGCCAGCAGTTACCCGGCGGGCAGTTCTAACTATGGCTACACCTTC
CASSYPAGSSNYGYTF
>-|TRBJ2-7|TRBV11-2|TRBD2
TGTGCCAGCAGTGCTAGCGGGGGGTACTACGAGCAGTACTTC
CASSASGGYYEQYF
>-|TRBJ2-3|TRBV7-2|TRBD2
TGTGCCAGCAGCTTAAGGGGACTAGCGGGGCGCACAGATACGCAGTATTTT
CASSLRGLAGRTDTQYF
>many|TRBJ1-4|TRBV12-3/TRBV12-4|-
TGTGCCAGCTGGGGGGGGAATGAAAAACTATTTTTT
CASWGGNEKLFF
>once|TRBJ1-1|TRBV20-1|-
TGCAGTGCTAGACTCGGGACCTATTCCCAGGCTTTCTTT
CSARLGTYSQAFF
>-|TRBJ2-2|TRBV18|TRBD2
TGTGCCAGCTCACCAAGAGTAGCGGGAGAAGAGGAGCTGTTTTTT
CASSPRVAGEEELFF
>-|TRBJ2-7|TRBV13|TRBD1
TGTGCCAGCAGAGCCGGGACAGGCCGTTACGAGCAGTACTTC
CASRAGTGRYEQYF
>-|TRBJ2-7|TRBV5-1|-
TGCGCCGTCGACAGCTACGAGCGGTACTTC
CAVDSYERYF
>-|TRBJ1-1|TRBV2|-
TGTGCCAGCAGTTTAATAGGGGACGAAGCTTTCTTT
CASSLIGDEAFF
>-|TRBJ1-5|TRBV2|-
TGTGCCAGCAGTGAAGGCCCGCCTCCTAGGACCCAGCATTTT
CASSEGPPPRTQHF
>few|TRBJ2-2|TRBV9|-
TGTGCCACCAGTCTTCGGGGAACCGGGGAGCTGTTTTTT
CATSLRGTGELFF
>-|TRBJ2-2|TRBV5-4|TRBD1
TGTGCCAGCAGCTTGGGGGGGACAGGAGGGAACACCGGGGAGCTGTTTTTT
CASSLGGTGGNTGELFF
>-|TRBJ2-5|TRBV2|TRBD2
TGTGCCAGCAGCTTCGGACTAGCGGGAGAGACCCAGTACTTC
CASSFGLAGETQYF
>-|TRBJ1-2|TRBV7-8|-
-
CASSFYICSVLIQGYGYTF
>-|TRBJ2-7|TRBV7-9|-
TGTGCCAGCAGCTTGTCGCCCCATTATGTGCCGCAGTACTTC
CASSLSPHYVPQYF
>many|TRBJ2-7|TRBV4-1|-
TGCGCCAGCAGCCATGGACCAAACTACGAGCAGTACTTC
CASSHGPNYEQYF
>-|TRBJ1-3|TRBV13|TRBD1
TGTGCCAGCAGCGCGGAACAGGGGAGGGCTGGAAACACCATATATTTT
CASSAEQGRAGNTIYF
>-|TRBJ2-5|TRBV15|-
TGTGCCACCAGCAGAGGACGCGGCAAGGGAGAGACCCAGTACTTC
CATSRGRGKGETQYF
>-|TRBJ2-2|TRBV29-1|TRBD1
TGCAGCGCAGCCCCGGGACAGGGACCCACCGGGGAGCTGTTTTTT
CSAAPGQGPTGELFF
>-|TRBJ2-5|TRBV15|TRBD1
TGTGCCACGGGACAGCAAGACCAAGAGACCCAGTACTTC
CATGQQDQETQYF
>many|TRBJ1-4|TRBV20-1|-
TGCAGTGAGTGTGAAAAACTGTTTTTT
CSECEKLFF
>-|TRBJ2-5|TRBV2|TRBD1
TGTGCCAGCAGTGCGGACAGGCTCGGGGCCCAGTACTTC
CASSADRLGAQYF
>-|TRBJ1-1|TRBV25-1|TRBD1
TGTGCCAGTAAACAGGGGAGGTTCAACACTGAAGCTTTCTTT
CASKQGRFNTEAFF